The present T cell receptor (beta chain) was sequenced within a study of cytomegalovirus exposure and HLA in healthy donors. Study details: About 80 million unique TCR sequences came from HLA-typed donors in an early release. Study-wide results and limits: There were some 150 TCR beta chains listed as cytomegalovirus-associated. As a later analysis showed, a missense DCLRE1C variant was linked to trimming of TCR beta V- and J-genes.

About this clone: Its matching antigen is unknown.

PCR used 60 Vbeta primers and 13 Jbeta primers. Some clones are missing from TCRdb's copy, which holds only in-frame ones; the method was immunoSEQ multiplex PCR. The sample has around 150,000 clones, about 79% seen once. The V and J ends lost 2 bases and 4 bases respectively, with 20 bases between them. Germline lookup yields CDR1 MNHNS and CDR2 SASEGT. The CDR3 extends over 17 amino acids. This TCR came from a man aged 50-59 years in good health and CMV-seropositive. The specimen sequenced was PBMCs. The chain has TRBV6-1 and TRBJ1-2, with D perhaps TRBD1 (5 bases). CDR3 sequence reads: CASSEYGGLAGRYGYTF. The CDR3 DNA reads TGTGCCAGCAGTGAATATGGGGGGTTGGCGGGGCGCTATGGCTACACCTTC.